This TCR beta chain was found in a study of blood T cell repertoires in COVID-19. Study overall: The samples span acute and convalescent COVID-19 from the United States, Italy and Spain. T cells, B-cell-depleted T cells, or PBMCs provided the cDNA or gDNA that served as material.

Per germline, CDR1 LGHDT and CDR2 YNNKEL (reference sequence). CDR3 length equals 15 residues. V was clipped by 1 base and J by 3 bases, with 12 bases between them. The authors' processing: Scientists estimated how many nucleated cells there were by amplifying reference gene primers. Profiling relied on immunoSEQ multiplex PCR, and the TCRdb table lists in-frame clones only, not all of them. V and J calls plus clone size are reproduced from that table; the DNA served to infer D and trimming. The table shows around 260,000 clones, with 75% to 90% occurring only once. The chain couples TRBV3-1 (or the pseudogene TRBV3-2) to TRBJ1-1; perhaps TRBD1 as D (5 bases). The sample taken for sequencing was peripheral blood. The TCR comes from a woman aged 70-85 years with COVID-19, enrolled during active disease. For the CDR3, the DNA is TGTGCCAGCAGCCAAGCCGCTCAGGGATACACTGAAGCTTTCTTT. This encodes CASSQAAQGYTEAFF.